This T cell receptor (beta chain) was sequenced for a study of blood T cell repertoires in COVID-19. Study-level background: COVID-19 samples from acute and convalescent phases originated in the United States, Italy and Spain. Nucleic acid was either cDNA or gDNA, and it came from T cells, B-cell-depleted T cells, or PBMCs.

Libraries were prepared by immunoSEQ multiplex PCR; TCRdb keeps only in-frame clonotypes and omits some of them. This table holds roughly 320,000 clones, more than 75% found once. Recruits, aged about 18 to 89 years, lived in approximately 26 US areas. This CDR3 spans 14 amino acids. V dropped 4 bases and J dropped 1 base, with 11 bases sitting between them. Germline-derived CDR1 and CDR2 are SGDLS and YYNGEE. The TCR sequence derives from a young man who had recovered from COVID-19. The rearrangement links TRBV9 to TRBJ2-5, with D perhaps TRBD2 (6 bases). Sequenced material: PBMCs or T cells enriched from blood (not recorded which). The CDR3 is CASSTAGGQETQYF. The CDR3, as DNA: TGTGCCAGCAGCACCGCCGGGGGCCAAGAGACCCAGTACTTC.